The rows below give T cell receptor beta chains drawn from one sample of a study of blood T cell repertoires in COVID-19. Repertoires were generated with immunoSEQ multiplex PCR, while TCRdb's copy carries only in-frame clones and drops some. The table lists about 170,000 clones, approximately 91% of them singletons, with almost 5% in the top ten. Sequenced input: peripheral blood. The origin of the receptors is a man younger than 30 with COVID-19, enrolled during active disease. Both conserved end residues are part of each CDR3. A D gene is named only where the DNA matches it firmly. Clone size is given for some rows only: seen once, a few or many times, or a class if the clone is expanded.

d_call	v_call	clone_size	j_call	cdr3_aa	cdr3_nt
.	TRBV15	.	TRBJ1-2	CATSRAQGGYTF	TGTGCCACCAGCAGGGCACAGGGCGGCTACACCTTC
.	TRBV24-1	.	TRBJ2-1	CATSSGKRSSYNEQFF	TGTGCCACCAGTAGCGGCAAACGTAGCTCCTACAATGAGCAGTTCTTC
.	TRBV11-3	.	TRBJ2-7	CASSLAGEGYEQYF	TGTGCCAGCAGCTTAGCGGGAGAAGGTTACGAGCAGTACTTC
.	TRBV11-2	.	TRBJ2-7	CASSLDPVVGGEQYF	TGTGCCAGCAGCTTAGATCCGGTTGTGGGAGGCGAGCAGTACTTC
TRBD1	TRBV6-5	.	TRBJ2-7	CASSLTGGTSYEQYF	TGTGCCAGCAGCCTAACAGGGGGCACCAGCTACGAGCAGTACTTC
TRBD2	TRBV7-2	.	TRBJ2-2	CASSLGISGRGELFF	TGTGCCAGCAGCTTAGGAATAAGCGGGAGGGGGGAGCTGTTTTTT
.	TRBV6-1	few	TRBJ1-6	CASSEAVAESPLHF	TGTGCCAGCAGTGAAGCCGTGGCGGAGTCACCCCTCCACTTT
TRBD2	TRBV7-9	.	TRBJ2-7	CASSNGIPTSGDSYEQYF	TGTGCCAGCAGTAACGGAATACCGACTAGCGGGGACTCCTACGAGCAGTACTTC
.	TRBV29-1	.	TRBJ1-4	CSVLQGSTRGPATNEKLFF	TGCAGCGTTCTGCAAGGGAGCACACGTGGGCCAGCAACTAATGAAAAACTGTTTTTT
.	TRBV2	.	TRBJ1-5	CASTGANQPQHF	TGTGCCAGCACGGGAGCCAATCAGCCCCAGCATTTT
TRBD1	TRBV7-2	.	TRBJ2-1	CASSFRGRRNEQFF	TGTGCCAGCAGCTTTAGGGGGCGTAGGAATGAGCAGTTCTTC
.	TRBV5-1	.	TRBJ2-7	CASSLAGEILYEQYF	TGCGCCAGCAGCTTGGCCGGAGAAATTTTATACGAGCAGTACTTC
.	TRBV7-2	.	TRBJ1-6	CASSLDGGPDSPLHF	TGTGCCAGCAGCTTAGACGGGGGACCCGATTCACCCCTCCACTTT
TRBD2	TRBV2	.	TRBJ2-7	CASSLKGGSMYEQYF	TGTGCCAGCAGCCTTAAGGGCGGGAGTATGTACGAGCAGTACTTC
TRBD1	TRBV28	.	TRBJ2-7	CASSRIRDSHTYEQYF	TGTGCCAGCAGTCGTATACGGGACAGTCACACCTACGAGCAGTACTTC
.	TRBV12-3/TRBV12-4	.	TRBJ2-7	CASSFGGNEQYF	TGTGCCAGCAGTTTTGGCGGGAACGAGCAGTACTTC
TRBD2	TRBV11-2	.	TRBJ2-7	CASFLLAGKGDEQYF	TGTGCCAGCTTCCTTTTAGCGGGAAAAGGCGACGAGCAGTACTTC
TRBD2	TRBV3-1/TRBV3-2	.	TRBJ2-5	CASSQSPGTSGEETQYF	TGTGCCAGCAGCCAATCCCCTGGGACTAGCGGGGAAGAGACCCAGTACTTC
.	TRBV28	.	TRBJ2-7	CASSLRRGLQYF	TGTGCCAGCAGTTTGAGAAGGGGATTGCAGTACTTC
.	TRBV6-5	many	TRBJ1-2	CASLAGSESGYTF	TGTGCCAGCCTTGCGGGTTCCGAGAGTGGCTACACCTTC
TRBD2	TRBV7-2	.	TRBJ2-1	CASSLSAAGGLYNEQFF	TGTGCCAGCAGCTTATCTGCAGCGGGAGGTTTGTACAATGAGCAGTTCTTC
.	TRBV15	once	TRBJ1-2	CATSRDVEGIYGYTF	TGTGCCACCAGCAGAGATGTGGAGGGAATCTATGGCTACACCTTC
.	TRBV6-4	.	TRBJ1-5	CASSDEGGVQPQHF	TGTGCCAGCAGTGACGAGGGGGGGGTTCAGCCCCAGCATTTT
.	TRBV11-2	once	TRBJ1-2	CASSLASNYGYTF	TGTGCCAGCAGCTTAGCATCTAACTATGGCTACACCTTC
TRBD2	TRBV7-3	.	TRBJ2-3	CASSPAGITDTQYF	TGTGCCAGCAGCCCAGCGGGGATCACAGATACGCAGTATTTT
.	TRBV6-5	.	TRBJ1-6	CASSFEGYNSPLHF	TGTGCCAGCAGTTTCGAGGGCTATAATTCACCCCTCCACTTT
.	TRBV9	.	TRBJ1-3	CASSETGTSNTIYF	TGTGCCAGCAGCGAGACAGGAACGAGTAACACCATATATTTT
.	TRBV28	.	TRBJ2-7	CASESNSTYEQYF	TGTGCCAGCGAGAGCAACAGTACCTACGAGCAGTACTTC
.	TRBV7-9	.	TRBJ1-5	CASSPLASQPQHF	TGTGCCAGCAGCCCCCTGGCTAGTCAGCCCCAGCATTTT
.	TRBV4-1	.	TRBJ2-3	CASSQEGRGTDTQYF	TGCGCCAGCAGCCAAGAGGGAAGGGGAACAGATACGCAGTATTTT
.	TRBV28	.	TRBJ2-3	CASSFRTASTDTQYF	TGTGCCAGCAGTTTCAGGACAGCGAGCACAGATACGCAGTATTTT
.	TRBV30	once	TRBJ2-7	CAWRLRSSYEQYF	TGTGCCTGGAGGCTCCGTAGCTCCTACGAGCAGTACTTC
TRBD1	TRBV2	.	TRBJ1-2	CASSVDPGQGVYGYTF	TGTGCCAGCAGTGTAGATCCGGGACAGGGTGTCTATGGCTACACCTTC
.	TRBV30	.	TRBJ1-4	CAWNGEGGGEKLFF	TGTGCCTGGAACGGGGAGGGGGGAGGTGAAAAACTGTTTTTT
TRBD1	TRBV28	.	TRBJ2-7	CASRRQGISYEQYF	TGTGCCAGCAGACGACAGGGTATCTCCTACGAGCAGTACTTC
.	TRBV7-2	.	TRBJ1-6	CASSRVNSPLHF	TGTGCCAGCAGCCGCGTTAATTCACCCCTCCACTTT
.	TRBV6-2/TRBV6-3	.	TRBJ1-1	CASSYTSADTEAFF	TGTGCCAGCAGTTACACGAGCGCGGACACTGAAGCTTTCTTT
TRBD1	TRBV27	.	TRBJ2-3	CASSFQGAEDTQYF	TGTGCCAGCAGTTTTCAGGGGGCAGAAGATACGCAGTATTTT
TRBD1	TRBV11-2	.	TRBJ1-6	CASSAGTVQYNSPLHF	TGTGCCAGCAGCGCTGGGACAGTCCAATATAATTCACCCCTCCACTTT
.	TRBV2	.	TRBJ2-3	CASSDNSQYF	TGTGCCAGCAGTGATAACAGCCAGTATTTT
TRBD1	TRBV13	.	TRBJ2-1	CASSLGTGTDEQFF	TGTGCCAGCAGCCTCGGGACAGGGACCGATGAGCAGTTCTTC
TRBD2	TRBV4-3	.	TRBJ2-7	CASSQEPPRDGRSYEQYF	TGCGCCAGCAGCCAAGAACCGCCACGAGACGGGAGGTCCTACGAGCAGTACTTC
.	TRBV10-3	.	TRBJ2-7	CAIRGGYEQYF	TGTGCCATCAGAGGCGGCTACGAGCAGTACTTC
TRBD2	TRBV10-3	.	TRBJ2-3	CAISENSGSGTQYF	TGTGCCATCAGTGAGAATAGCGGGAGTGGTACGCAGTATTTT
.	TRBV27	.	TRBJ2-6	CASSRGQPFSGANVLTF	TGTGCCAGCAGCCGAGGACAGCCTTTCTCTGGGGCCAACGTCCTGACTTTC
TRBD2	TRBV7-9	.	TRBJ2-1	CASSLGLAGQDEQFF	TGTGCCAGCAGCTTAGGACTAGCGGGACAGGATGAGCAGTTCTTC
.	TRBV6-2/TRBV6-3	.	TRBJ1-1	CASSYGGLMNTEAFF	TGTGCCAGCAGTTACGGCGGGTTGATGAACACTGAAGCTTTCTTT
TRBD1	TRBV27	.	TRBJ2-3	CASNRGRLTDTQYF	TGTGCCAGCAACAGGGGGCGTCTCACAGATACGCAGTATTTT
TRBD1	TRBV28	.	TRBJ1-5	CASSLGQDNQPQHF	TGTGCCAGCAGTCTCGGACAGGACAATCAGCCCCAGCATTTT
.	TRBV11-3	.	TRBJ2-2	CASSLGATRGELFF	TGTGCCAGCAGCTTAGGCGCTACTAGGGGGGAGCTGTTTTTT
TRBD1	TRBV6-2/TRBV6-3	.	TRBJ2-1	CASSYSTGTGTYNEQFF	TGTGCCAGCAGTTACTCGACCGGGACAGGAACGTACAATGAGCAGTTCTTC
TRBD1	TRBV6-5	.	TRBJ2-7	CASSPRDRALYEQYF	TGTGCCAGCAGTCCCCGGGACAGGGCCCTCTACGAGCAGTACTTC
.	TRBV2	once	TRBJ1-2	CASSEPRGIHTF	TGTGCCAGCAGTGAACCAAGGGGAATTCACACCTTC
TRBD2	TRBV10-3	.	TRBJ2-3	CASATLAGPTDTQYF	TGTGCCAGCGCGACCTTAGCGGGACCCACAGATACGCAGTATTTT
.	TRBV19	.	TRBJ2-3	CASRTQSSTDTQYF	TGTGCCAGTAGAACACAGAGTAGCACAGATACGCAGTATTTT